The clone carrying this TCR beta chain was observed at least ten times. The antigen remains unidentified. The sample originates from a study of Graves' ophthalmopathy and Graves' hyperthyroidism. Study context: Peripheral blood collection took place at initial diagnosis, before any treatment.

The study amplified TCR beta CDR3 regions using RNA transcripts. Second-round multiplex PCR came after a first-round RT-PCR that employed HTBI primers. One entry per CDR3 protein results from TCRdb running MiXCR on the multiplex PCR reads. Of some 210,000 distinct CDR3 sequences listed, around 28% are singletons. Looked up from germline, CDR1 is SGHDN and CDR2 is FVKESK. The V and J ends lost 4 bases and 3 bases respectively, with 9 bases between them. The length of the CDR3 is 14 residues. Study-wide results and limits: Both a roughly 65% sensitivity and a roughly 72% specificity characterized the model's predictions of ophthalmopathy progression. In blood, most expanded thyroid clonotypes above 0.001 frequency were also detected.

V usage is TRBV14 and J usage is TRBJ2-2; perhaps TRBD1 as D (5 bases). The TCR was taken from a man aged 50-60 years with Graves' ophthalmopathy. The sequenced sample was peripheral blood. The CDR3 DNA sequence: TGTGCCAGCAGCCCAGGGCTGGACACCGGGGAGCTGTTTTTT. As protein: CASSPGLDTGELFF.